This T cell receptor beta chain was captured in a study of cytomegalovirus exposure and HLA in healthy donors. Concerning this clone: The antigen is not known.

Study observations and caveats: Prior analysis indicated that the majority of TCR beta V segments exhibited productivity approximately 90% or approximately 30% of the time. For most subjects, TCR beta sequences were reported to predict HLA-A and HLA-B alleles with accuracy. It was assumed in the presence/absence analyses that sequencing depth was roughly uniform across donors.

Primers for the PCR totalled 60 Vbeta and 13 Jbeta. Assay: immunoSEQ multiplex PCR; the TCRdb copy retains only in-frame clones and omits some. The sample has 150,000 to 200,000 clones, 70% to 90% seen once; the top ten hold about 9.3%. V was clipped by 4 bases and J by 4 bases; unmatched bases: 7. Germline assignment: CDR1 SGHTA and CDR2 FQGNSA. This CDR3 contains 15 residues. The specimen was PBMCs. The clonotype comes from a young man in good health and CMV-seropositive. V gene TRBV7-2 combines with J gene TRBJ2-7; 10 bases match TRBD1. The CDR3 coding sequence is TGTGCCAGCAGCTCCCCGGACAGGGGGGGGTACGAGCAGTACTTC. Its translation: CASSSPDRGGYEQYF.